A single sample is the source of the 22 T cell receptor beta chains below, sequenced in a study of blood T cell repertoires in COVID-19. Clones were read by immunoSEQ multiplex PCR, and TCRdb kept only the in-frame ones, dropping some. Of about 170,000 clones in the sample, roughly four fifths are singletons; the top ten hold over 9.5%. Specimen: PBMCs or T cells enriched from blood (not recorded which). All receptors come from a man in his forties or fifties who had recovered from COVID-19.

This sequence joins TRBV5-5 and TRBJ1-1, with TRBD1 matching 7 bases. CDR1 is SGHKS, CDR2 YYEKEE, per germline (reference sequence). The ends lost 0 bases at V and 5 bases at J; junction bases unmatched: 4. CDR3 size: 14 residues. CDR3 in DNA: TGTGCCAGCAGCTTGGAGGGGGCGGTAACTGAAGCTTTCTTT. Protein product: CASSLEGAVTEAFF.

The rearrangement joins TRBV25-1 to TRBJ1-2, with 8 bases fitting TRBD1. This CDR3 is 14 amino acids long. V was clipped by 8 bases and J by 5 bases; unmatched bases: 10. The germline CDR1 and CDR2 sequences are MGHDK and SYGVNS. The DNA for the CDR3 is TGTGCCAGCGGGGACGACACAGGGGGATATGGCTACACCTTC. It yields the protein CASGDDTGGYGYTF.

The V and J genes are TRBV3-1 (or the pseudogene TRBV3-2) and TRBJ1-1, with D unclear. Trimming took 3 bases from V and 0 from J, leaving 8 bases between them. Germline-derived CDR1 and CDR2 are LGHDT and YNNKEL (reference sequence). The length of the CDR3 is 14 residues. Here the CDR3 reads CASSHRTVNTEAFF. The CDR3 DNA is TGTGCCAGCAGCCACCGTACAGTGAACACTGAAGCTTTCTTT.

The V gene is TRBV6-5, the J gene TRBJ1-1; possibly TRBD1 for D (5 bases). Germline V gene data show CDR1 as MNHEY and CDR2 as SVGAGI. The CDR3 extends over 12 amino acids. Trimming pared 10 bases from V and 7 bases from J, leaving 16 bases between. DNA of the CDR3: TGTGCCACCGGGGGAGAGGTGATTGAAGCTTTCTTT. Its translation is CATGGEVIEAFF.

This clone was seen a handful of times. This chain connects TRBV4-2 to TRBJ1-2; TRBD1 is a possible D gene (5 bases). This CDR3 region has 16 residues. The V gene lost 1 base and the J gene lost 3 bases, with 15 bases spanning the gap. The germline CDR1 and CDR2 sequences are LGHNA and YNFKEQ. Here the CDR3 reads CASSQGQGDTYYGYTF. CDR3 in DNA: TGTGCCAGCAGCCAAGGCCAGGGTGATACTTACTATGGCTACACCTTC.

This clone appeared a few times. The J gene is TRBJ1-1, the V gene TRBV10-3, with D possibly TRBD1 on 5 matching bases. Trimming removed 8 bases from V and 5 bases from J, with 12 bases in between. The CDR3 has 12 amino acids. Germline CDR1 reads ENHRY; CDR2 reads SYGVKD. The CDR3 loop is CAIWGGGTEAFF. In DNA form, the CDR3 reads TGTGCCATCTGGGGGGGTGGGACTGAAGCTTTCTTT.

This chain uses TRBV6-1 with TRBJ1-1; D call uncertain. Germline CDR1 is MNHNS and CDR2 is SASEGT. The CDR3 covers 12 residues. V was trimmed by 1 base and J by 11 bases, leaving 11 bases between them. As DNA, the CDR3 is TGTGCCAGCAGTGAAGGAGGTTTGGAGGCTTTCTTT. This codes for CASSEGGLEAFF.

The chain combines TRBV18 with TRBJ1-2; D is perhaps TRBD1 (6 bases). CDR1 and CDR2 (germline): KGHSH, LQKENI. The CDR3 runs 16 residues. V shed 4 bases and J shed 8 bases, with 23 bases lying between them. CDR3 loop: CASSLQGNPGIWGYTF. CDR3 DNA: TGTGCCAGCTCACTACAGGGTAATCCAGGAATTTGGGGCTACACCTTC.

The V gene is TRBV29-1, the J gene TRBJ2-7; a possible D gene is TRBD1 (5 bases). Per germline, CDR1 SQVTM and CDR2 ANQGSEA. The CDR3 has 12 amino acids. V was clipped by 7 bases and J by 1 base, with 11 bases between them. CDR3 protein: CSAQGRSYEQYF. The CDR3 coding sequence is TGCAGCGCTCAGGGCCGGTCCTACGAGCAGTACTTC.

The chain links TRBV11-2 to TRBJ1-2; 7 bases align to TRBD1. This CDR3 comprises 15 residues. From germline, CDR1 is SGHAT and CDR2 FQNNGV. The V and J ends lost 3 bases and 4 bases, in that order; junction bases with no gene match: 8. This chain's CDR3 is CASSFEGGIGYGYTF. The CDR3 nucleotides read TGTGCCAGCAGCTTTGAAGGGGGCATAGGCTATGGCTACACCTTC.

In this sample, this clone turned up a few times. The J gene is TRBJ1-1, the V gene TRBV7-8; possible D gene TRBD1, 6 bases. The germline V gene has CDR1 SGHVS and CDR2 FQNEAQ. V was pared by 5 bases and J by 5 bases, with 15 bases between. The CDR3 runs to 14 residues. The CDR3 region is CASSTTGRGTEAFF. CDR3 nucleotides: TGTGCCAGCAGCACCACAGGGAGGGGAACTGAAGCTTTCTTT.

This chain uses TRBV10-3 with TRBJ2-3; the D gene is possibly TRBD1 (6 bases). CDR1 and CDR2 (germline): ENHRY, SYGVKD. The CDR3 spans 17 residues. V was clipped by 2 bases and J by 0 bases, with 15 bases between them. The CDR3, as DNA: TGTGCCATCAGTGAGAGACAGGTACTCTCTAGCACAGATACGCAGTATTTT. The encoded protein is CAISERQVLSSTDTQYF.

The rearrangement joins TRBV5-1 to TRBJ2-3; possible D gene TRBD1, 6 bases. Trimming cost V 4 bases and J 1 base, with 10 bases left between them. This CDR3 is 14 amino acids long. Germline-derived CDR1 and CDR2 are SGHRS and YFSETQ. CDR3: CASSTGIGTDTQYF. The CDR3 DNA reads as TGCGCCAGCAGCACAGGGATAGGCACAGATACGCAGTATTTT.

The chain links TRBV9 to TRBJ1-1; 7 bases line up with TRBD1. Germline V CDR1 and CDR2: SGDLS, YYNGEE. This CDR3 contains 13 residues. V dropped 6 bases and J dropped 2; count of bases not matched to a gene: 4. Here the CDR3 reads CASNRQGNTEAFF. CDR3 bases: TGTGCCAGCAACAGACAGGGAAACACTGAAGCTTTCTTT.

The chain recombines TRBV19 with TRBJ2-7; 11 bases line up with TRBD2. V dropped 10 bases and J dropped 5; count of bases not matched to a gene: 7. Germline V gene data show CDR1 as LNHDA and CDR2 as SQIVND (reference sequence). CDR3 length: 13 residues. Here the CDR3 reads CATPGLAAHEQYF. The DNA for the CDR3 is TGTGCCACCCCGGGACTAGCGGCTCACGAGCAGTACTTC.

The chain combines TRBV18 with TRBJ1-1; weak D call: TRBD1 (6 bases). The germline V gene has CDR1 KGHSH and CDR2 LQKENI. Trimming took 3 bases from V and 1 from J, leaving 12 bases between them. The CDR3 totals 15 residues. The CDR3 DNA reads TGTGCCAGCTCACCGGGACAAGGGGCGAACACTGAAGCTTTCTTT. Its protein is CASSPGQGANTEAFF.

This clone was counted between two and nine times. The chain links TRBV7-9 to TRBJ2-2; D is unclear. CDR1 is SEHNR and CDR2 is FQNEAQ in the germline V gene (reference sequence). Trimming pared 0 bases from V and 8 bases from J, leaving 10 bases between. This CDR3 has 14 residues. The CDR3 sequence: CASSLAGSSGELFF. The CDR3, as DNA: TGTGCCAGCAGCTTAGCCGGTTCCTCGGGGGAGCTGTTTTTT.

V usage is TRBV10-1 and J usage is TRBJ1-5; TRBD1 matches 9 bases. The V gene end was trimmed by 7 bases and the J gene end by 6 bases; junction bases not matched to a gene: 13. Per germline, CDR1 WNHNN and CDR2 SYGVQD (reference sequence). The CDR3 contains 16 residues. CDR3 bases: TGCGCCAGCACCGAGCCGGGACAGGGACGAGGTCAGCCCCAGCATTTT. Amino acids: CASTEPGQGRGQPQHF.

The chain links TRBV21-1 to TRBJ1-2. TRBV21-1 is flagged as a pseudogene. CDR3 length equals 14 residues. The CDR3 DNA is TGTGCCAGCAGCAACGGGGGACTTCACTATGGCTACACCTTC. Protein sequence: CASSNGGLHYGYTF.

V gene TRBV19 combines with J gene TRBJ1-2; 11 bases fit TRBD1. CDR3 size: 17 residues. V lost 4 bases and J lost 2; bases outside the gene matches: 9. Germline V gives CDR1 LNHDA, CDR2 SQIVND (reference sequence). This CDR3 is CASSTARGTGGNYGYTF. The CDR3 region has the DNA TGTGCCAGTAGTACCGCCAGGGGGACAGGGGGGAACTATGGCTACACCTTC.

This clone was found once. The V and J genes are TRBV29-1 and TRBJ2-1; 12 nucleotides align to TRBD2. V shed 4 bases and J 5 bases; nucleotides not matched to a gene: 15. Looked up from germline, CDR1 is SQVTM and CDR2 is ANQGSEA. CDR3 size: 18 residues. The CDR3 sequence: CSVASLEGRLAGDNEQFF. DNA of the CDR3: TGCAGCGTTGCAAGTCTTGAAGGTCGACTAGCGGGGGACAATGAGCAGTTCTTC.

The chain joins TRBV9 to TRBJ2-3, with TRBD2 as a possible D gene (6 bases). Trimming stripped 0 bases from V and 7 bases from J, with 12 bases between. Per germline, CDR1 SGDLS and CDR2 YYNGEE. CDR3 size: 14 residues. The DNA of the CDR3 is TGTGCCAGCAGCGTAGATGATAGCGGTAATACGCAGTATTTT. Its protein product is CASSVDDSGNTQYF.